These 9 T cell receptor beta chains were sequenced from one sample in a study of cytomegalovirus exposure and HLA in healthy donors. With 60 Vbeta and 13 Jbeta primers, the PCR was carried out. The method was immunoSEQ multiplex PCR; TCRdb's version includes in-frame clones alone and lacks a portion of them. This sample contains approximately 120,000 clones. Sequenced material: PBMCs. These receptors were collected from a man aged 40-49 years in good health and CMV-seronegative.

In DNA, the CDR3 is TGTGCCAGCAGCCAAGATGCAGGGAACTACGAGCAGTACTTC. Translation: CASSQDAGNYEQYF. The chain has TRBV4-2 and TRBJ2-7; D may be TRBD1 (5 bases). This CDR3 is 14 amino acids long. CDR1 and CDR2 (germline): LGHNA, YNFKEQ. The V end lost 0 bases, the J end lost 3 bases, and 9 bases lay between the germline ends.

The rearrangement joins TRBV27 to TRBJ2-7; 7 bases line up with TRBD1. The ends lost 2 bases at V and 6 bases at J; junction bases unmatched: 16. The CDR3 totals 17 residues. Germline V gene lookup returns CDR1 MNHEY and CDR2 SMNVEV (reference sequence). In nucleotides, the CDR3 is TGTGCCAGCAGTTTAAACCGCGGGCCGACAGGGACCTCCGAGCAGTACTTC. Amino acids: CASSLNRGPTGTSEQYF.

This clone ranks as large in terms of frequency. J is TRBJ1-4 and V is TRBV4-1; 7 bases agree with TRBD1. The CDR3 is made up of 16 amino acids. Per the germline V gene, CDR1 is MGHRA and CDR2 is YSYEKL. V shed 4 bases and J 7 bases; nucleotides not matched to a gene: 12. The chain's CDR3 is CASSLLDYRGGEKLFF. The CDR3 DNA is TGCGCCAGCAGCCTACTCGATTACAGGGGAGGTGAAAAACTGTTTTTT.

This sequence joins TRBV10-3 and TRBJ2-3; D gene unclear. V gave up 4 bases and J gave up 1 base, with 9 bases separating them. Germline loops: CDR1 ENHRY, CDR2 SYGVKD. The CDR3 has 14 residues. The CDR3 protein is CAISVKAGTDTQYF. CDR3 sequence (DNA): TGTGCCATCAGTGTTAAAGCTGGCACAGATACGCAGTATTTT.

This chain links TRBV10-3 with TRBJ1-2; TRBD1 matches 9 bases. The CDR3 totals 16 residues. V trimming: 3 bases; J trimming: 4 bases; junction bases outside the gene matches: 9. CDR1 is ENHRY and CDR2 is SYGVKD in the germline V gene. In DNA, the CDR3 is TGTGCCATCAGTGATCTTACAGGGGGCATCGGCTATGGCTACACCTTC. Protein sequence: CAISDLTGGIGYGYTF.

This sequence joins TRBV30 and TRBJ2-7, with 8 bases that match TRBD1. V lost 4 bases to trimming and J lost 6 bases; unmatched junction nucleotides: 5. This CDR3 has 12 amino acids. From germline, CDR1 is GTSNPN and CDR2 SVGIG (reference sequence). The CDR3 nucleotides read TGTGCCTGGACCCAGGGGGCGGGCGAGCAGTACTTC. Translating gives CAWTQGAGEQYF.

V and J are TRBV11-3 and TRBJ2-1; 7 bases agree with TRBD2. V shed 5 bases and J 5 bases; nucleotides not matched to a gene: 6. The CDR3 runs 14 residues. Germline CDR1 and CDR2: SGHNT and YENEEA. CDR3 protein: CASSRRERNNEQFF. The CDR3 DNA reads as TGTGCCAGCAGCAGGCGGGAGAGGAACAATGAGCAGTTCTTC.

The V gene is TRBV15, the J gene TRBJ2-1, with 10 bases fitting TRBD2. The V segment lost 4 bases and the J segment 12 bases; nucleotides outside the gene matches: 12. CDR1 is LNHNV, CDR2 YYDKDF, per germline (reference sequence). This CDR3 comprises 15 residues. CDR3: CATSTMVAGGLVQFF. The CDR3 bases are TGTGCCACCAGCACCATGGTAGCGGGAGGACTAGTGCAGTTCTTC.

The chain links TRBV11-2 to TRBJ2-2; 11 positions agree with TRBD2. Germline values: CDR1 SGHAT, CDR2 FQNNGV. The CDR3 is made up of 14 amino acids. With V trimmed by 3 bases and J by 6 bases, 0 bases remained unmatched. CDR3 bases: TGTGCCAGCAGCTTGGGACTAGCGGCCGGGGAGCTGTTTTTT. It codes for CASSLGLAAGELFF.